This T cell receptor beta chain was recorded in a study of cytomegalovirus exposure and HLA in healthy donors (dated by TCRdb to about 2017). For the wider study: In an earlier analysis of roughly 500 of the donors, under 300 Gb of sequence data and approximately 120 million unique TCR beta sequences from 150 million to 200 million T cells were reported. The aim of the study was to test whether cataloging public T cell receptors could identify signatures of past pathogen exposure. Along with the approximately 600-subject first cohort, a separate validation cohort of over 90 different subjects was used. Among the roughly 410 genotyped donors, around 81% belonged to the genetic ancestry cluster associated with self-reported Caucasian donors. Both class I and class II loci were covered by HLA typing, at four-digit resolution. Donor age, sex, ethnicity and CMV serostatus were compiled together with the repertoire data. Several DR-DQ haplotypes were treated as single units for association and clustering because of strong linkage in the cohort. To decide whether each TCR beta V gene segment behaved as functional or pseudogenic, an earlier analysis of approximately 590 of the donors relied on high-throughput TCR beta sequencing. Every discovery cohort repertoire had been produced on one sequencing platform. The T cell repertoires of roughly 660 subjects were profiled by immunosequencing and related to cytomegalovirus serostatus. The number of donors typed differed by locus, with roughly 629-640 for A, B, C, DRB1 and DQB1, around 500 for DQA1, 600 to 610 for DPA1, and 472 for DPB1. In a later genetic analysis, genome-wide SNP genotypes for about three fifths of the roughly 670 donors were used, and that subset was treated as a discovery cohort. Roughly 300 gigabases of sequencing data and 91 million or so unique TCR sequences made up an early release that covered about 640 HLA-typed donors. Among under 450 genotyped donors of the cohort, an average of about 240,000 unique TCR beta nucleotide sequences were sequenced per donor, about a sixth of them non-productive. Rather than using new phenotypic data, the later analysis identified candidate immune exposures from TCR beta sequences and from how often those sequences occurred across donors. To study patterns of TCR occurrence, a later analysis re-analyzed previously published TCR beta repertoires from around 670 donors and added high-resolution HLA genotyping. The study combined high-throughput TCR immunosequencing, statistical association of individual TCRs with disease status, and machine learning to predict cytomegalovirus infection status.

On the study overall, not on this receptor specifically: The earlier analysis of 450 to 700 of the donors excluded fewer than 20 rarely observed V segments, including chromosome 9 orphons, because counts were too low. The sequencing pipeline was judged likely to have produced a cluster of highly shared sequence variants as a technical artifact. Specific HLA alleles were associated with 16,951 TCR beta sequences at a false discovery rate of 0.05 in a later analysis. Assigning TCR associations to individual alleles was difficult when HLA alleles, especially DR and DQ, strongly co-occurred. A further reported finding was that TCR beta sequences accurately predicted the HLA-A and HLA-B alleles for most subjects in the first cohort. A later analysis reported that several top co-occurrence clusters appeared linked to parvovirus B19, influenza, CMV and Epstein-Barr virus. It was suggested by the authors that the approach could potentially be generalized to other disease states and immunological phenotypes. For the cohort, immune exposure information was limited to CMV serostatus. According to a later analysis, most CMV-associated TCR beta chains appeared to be HLA-restricted, and the HLA associations seemed to be driven largely by CMV exposure. Because HLA typing was missing for some donors at each locus, association tests included only the typed subset. The classifier was reported to diagnose cytomegalovirus status with high specificity and sensitivity in both the original cohort and the validation cohort. In a later analysis, TCR association rates were found to vary across HLA loci, with the most associated TCRs seen for DRB1 alleles and the fewest for HLA-C alleles. According to a later genetic analysis, donors in an Asian-associated ancestry cluster had fewer N-insertions in productive TCRs than the roughly 700-donor mean. While some public TCRs were present in many individuals, most TCR sequences turned up only very rarely across donors. An association between a missense DCLRE1C variant and V-gene and J-gene trimming of TCR beta chains was found in a later genetic analysis and replicated in an independent cohort. Broadly in line with IMGT annotations, most TCR beta V segments showed up in productive rearrangements about 90% or about 30% of the time in an earlier analysis of a few hundred of the donors. Roughly uniform sequencing depth across donors was assumed in presence/absence analyses, although this assumption may not hold. This cohort had only TCR beta chains sequenced, and the lack of alpha or paired-chain data limited which features could be detected. Linkage disequilibrium might explain the correlated functional status among segregating V segments, but an unknown experimental factor could not be excluded. The study listed approximately 160 TCR beta chains as associated with cytomegalovirus. In a later analysis, HLA-associated TCR beta chains were found to be more clonally expanded and to have lower generation probabilities than equally common non-associated chains. In vitro tests confirmed that a few of the cytomegalovirus-associated TCR beta chains recognize cytomegalovirus antigens.

Remarks on this clone: Its cognate antigen has yet to be identified. Base qualities were left out, and no much larger clone turns up one base away.

Libraries were constructed by the immunoSEQ multiplex PCR assay. A mixture of 60 forward primers for TCR Vbeta segments and 13 reverse primers for TCR Jbeta segments was used in the multiplex PCR. The CDR3 region of rearranged TCR beta genes was amplified from genomic DNA with a multiplex PCR assay. Amplified TCR beta libraries were sequenced as 87-base-pair reads on the Illumina HiSeq System. In the original analysis: A later analysis counted some 80 million unique TCR beta chains across the 550 to 750 repertoires, and approximately 11 million of these chains were shared by at least two donors. A nearest-neighbor algorithm error-corrected the raw reads and collapsed the reads into unique sequences, merging closely related sequences to remove PCR and sequencing errors. V, D and J gene segments were assigned by aligning CDR3 sequences to IMGT reference sequences. For a sequence to be retained, a match of at least six nucleotides was required to both a V gene segment and a J gene segment. A rearrangement counted as productive if the CDR3 had no stop codons and remained in frame with V and J, and every other rearrangement counted as non-productive. Following IMGT convention, CDR3 was defined as the stretch from the second conserved V-encoded cysteine to the conserved J-encoded phenylalanine. Sequences without an unambiguous match to a single V gene segment were excluded from the earlier analysis of over 500 of the donors. In an earlier analysis of approximately 590 of the donors, V segments were called functional above 56.7% productive rearrangements and were called segregating when the between-donor standard deviation exceeded 5%. A statistical classification framework was developed to diagnose cytomegalovirus status using the catalog of TCR beta chain sequences. A later analysis assigned V and J genes by comparing TCR nucleotide sequences with IMGT/GENE-DB human TR gene sequences. Using the TCRdist pipeline, a later analysis assigned CDR3 sequences along with most-parsimonious VDJ recombination scenarios. In a later analysis, each TCR beta chain was defined by its CDR3 amino acid sequence together with its V-gene family, and reads without a unique V-gene family were excluded. To address suspected cross-contamination and a sequencing artifact, a later analysis removed a few hundred highly shared, low-generation-probability nucleotide sequences. In a later analysis, a clonal expansion index for each public chain was calculated from normalized within-repertoire ranks of inferred template counts. A later analysis computed generation probabilities with a VDJ recombination model fitted to out-of-frame rearrangements, and checked the results against IGoR. In a later analysis, TCR-TCR, TCR-HLA and TCR-CMV co-occurrence was scored with hypergeometric tests, and a repertoire-size bias correction was applied to TCR pairs. A later analysis estimated false discovery rates by permuting HLA or CMV assignments 20 times. In a later analysis, co-occurring TCRs were grouped with DBSCAN, and TCRdist sequence similarity was added when clustering was performed within HLA-allele-positive subsets. For co-occurrence clustering, repertoires with fewer than 30,000 or more than 120,000 public chains were excluded, along with about five repertoires with anomalous nucleotide sharing. The immuneACCESS repertoire file appears here via TCRdb, limited to in-frame rearrangements. These files lack a portion of the clones; in checked studies, under half of the deficit traces to unresolved V genes, and the cause of the others is not known. V and J calls and clone size come straight from that table; D and trimming were deduced from the DNA. In all, the sample holds under 250,000 clones, and roughly four fifths of those were seen once. The ten largest clones represent less than 9% of the sample.

In total, approximately 610 healthy bone marrow donors made up the cohort. At the time of sampling, every cohort member was nominally healthy, though immune exposures that went unrecorded were likely present. The donor tested CMV seropositive and was one of the 289 seropositive cohort members. Each donor provided a peripheral blood sample, and peripheral blood mononuclear cells were used for TCR beta sequencing. Genomic DNA extraction from the blood cell samples was performed with the Qiagen DNeasy Blood Extraction Kit. The TCR comes from a woman in her sixties or seventies in good health and CMV-seropositive. Material for sequencing was PBMCs.

This receptor carries the CDR3 CASSNGTSGDTGELFF. The bases are TGCGCCAGCAGCAATGGGACTAGCGGAGACACCGGGGAGCTGTTTTTT. The rearranged chain carries TRBV5-1 and TRBJ2-2; TRBD2 lines up with 11 middle nucleotides. The CDR3 measures 16 amino acids from cysteine to phenylalanine. Here the CDR3 DNA is all that survives: 48 bases in frame from base 1. The germline V gene specifies SGHRS as CDR1 and YFSETQ as CDR2. Clipping removes 4 bases from V and 3 bases from J, with 5 as the unmatched junction base count.